The rows below give T cell receptor beta chains drawn from one sample of a study of blood T cell repertoires in COVID-19. Assay: immunoSEQ multiplex PCR; the TCRdb copy retains only in-frame clones and omits some. This sample has 250,000 to 350,000 clones, with roughly nine tenths found just once. Sequencing was performed on PBMCs or T cells enriched from blood (not recorded which). The origin of the receptors is a woman aged 18-35 years who had recovered from COVID-19. CDR3s include the opening cysteine and the closing phenylalanine or tryptophan. The D gene is left open where the match is weak. Clone size appears in some rows only: once, few, many, or a class for an expanded clone.

v_gene: TRBV2; abundance: NA; d_gene: NA; j_gene: TRBJ1-5; CDR3nt: TGTGCCAGCAACACCGGGATTCAGCCCCAGCATTTT; CDR3aa: CASNTGIQPQHF
v_gene: TRBV27; abundance: NA; d_gene: NA; j_gene: TRBJ1-4; CDR3nt: TGTGCCAGCAGGACTCGAGAGTGGAGGAATGAAAAACTGTTTTTT; CDR3aa: CASRTREWRNEKLFF
v_gene: TRBV27; abundance: NA; d_gene: NA; j_gene: TRBJ2-6; CDR3nt: TGTGCCAGCACCCGAGGGTCTGGGGCCAACGTCCTGACTTTC; CDR3aa: CASTRGSGANVLTF
v_gene: TRBV3-1/TRBV3-2; abundance: NA; d_gene: NA; j_gene: TRBJ1-1; CDR3nt: TGTGCCAGCACCCTACAACTGGGAGTGGTGACTGAAGCTTTCTTT; CDR3aa: CASTLQLGVVTEAFF
v_gene: TRBV27; abundance: NA; d_gene: NA; j_gene: TRBJ1-4; CDR3nt: TGTGCCAGCAGGCACGGGGGGGTGGATGAAAAACTGTTTTTT; CDR3aa: CASRHGGVDEKLFF
v_gene: TRBV7-7; abundance: NA; d_gene: TRBD1; j_gene: TRBJ2-3; CDR3nt: TGTGCTAGCAGCCCGAGGCTGGACAGGGGAAACACAGATACGCAGTATTTT; CDR3aa: CASSPRLDRGNTDTQYF
v_gene: TRBV28; abundance: NA; d_gene: TRBD1; j_gene: TRBJ1-5; CDR3nt: TGTGCCAGCATTACAGGGGGCGCGGGCAATCAGCCCCAGCATTTT; CDR3aa: CASITGGAGNQPQHF
v_gene: TRBV7-3; abundance: once; d_gene: TRBD1; j_gene: TRBJ1-1; CDR3nt: TGTGCCAGCAGCTTTTTAGGGACAGAGAACACTGAAGCTTTCTTT; CDR3aa: CASSFLGTENTEAFF
v_gene: TRBV28; abundance: NA; d_gene: NA; j_gene: TRBJ1-4; CDR3nt: TGTGCCAGCAACGCTGAACGGGGAAGGATTAATGAAAAACTGTTTTTT; CDR3aa: CASNAERGRINEKLFF
v_gene: TRBV5-1; abundance: once; d_gene: NA; j_gene: TRBJ2-7; CDR3nt: TGCGCCAGCAGCCCGTCGACAGGACCTTACGAGCAGTACTTC; CDR3aa: CASSPSTGPYEQYF
v_gene: TRBV7-6; abundance: NA; d_gene: TRBD1; j_gene: TRBJ1-1; CDR3nt: TGTGCCAGCAGCCTACAGGGGGCAAAAACTGAAGCTTTCTTT; CDR3aa: CASSLQGAKTEAFF
v_gene: TRBV5-1; abundance: NA; d_gene: NA; j_gene: TRBJ1-2; CDR3nt: TGCGCCAGCAGCGTACAGAGTCCTCATGGCTACACCTTC; CDR3aa: CASSVQSPHGYTF
v_gene: TRBV7-9; abundance: NA; d_gene: NA; j_gene: TRBJ1-2; CDR3nt: TGTGCCAGCAGCGCGGGCCGGACAGAGTTAAATGGCTACACCTTC; CDR3aa: CASSAGRTELNGYTF
v_gene: TRBV6-5; abundance: few; d_gene: NA; j_gene: TRBJ2-1; CDR3nt: TGTGCCAGCAGTTACTCTGGAGTTGAGCAGTTCTTC; CDR3aa: CASSYSGVEQFF
v_gene: TRBV18; abundance: NA; d_gene: NA; j_gene: TRBJ1-1; CDR3nt: TGTGCCAGCTCAGAGGGATTAGCTTTCTTT; CDR3aa: CASSEGLAFF
v_gene: TRBV28; abundance: few; d_gene: TRBD2; j_gene: TRBJ2-7; CDR3nt: TGTGCCAGCAGTCTCGGGACTAGCGGGCCCTCCTACGAGCAGTACTTC; CDR3aa: CASSLGTSGPSYEQYF
v_gene: TRBV18; abundance: NA; d_gene: NA; j_gene: TRBJ1-6; CDR3nt: TGTGCCAGCCGAGGACAGCTCAATTCACCCCTCCACTTT; CDR3aa: CASRGQLNSPLHF
v_gene: TRBV18; abundance: NA; d_gene: NA; j_gene: TRBJ1-1; CDR3nt: TGTGCCAGCTCACCCGCCACAGTCAGGGTCATGAACACTGAAGCTTTCTTT; CDR3aa: CASSPATVRVMNTEAFF
v_gene: TRBV2; abundance: NA; d_gene: TRBD2; j_gene: TRBJ2-5; CDR3nt: TGTGCCAGCACCCTGATCCATATGCTAGCGGGGGGAGAGACCCAGTACTTC; CDR3aa: CASTLIHMLAGGETQYF
v_gene: TRBV11-1; abundance: NA; d_gene: TRBD1; j_gene: TRBJ2-7; CDR3nt: TGTGCCAGCAGCTCAAGGGGACAGGGGGTTCCCTACGAGCAGTACTTC; CDR3aa: CASSSRGQGVPYEQYF
v_gene: TRBV9; abundance: NA; d_gene: TRBD1; j_gene: TRBJ1-2; CDR3nt: TGTGCCAGCAGCCCCCGGACAGGGGGCGACTATGGCTACACCTTC; CDR3aa: CASSPRTGGDYGYTF
v_gene: TRBV4-2; abundance: NA; d_gene: NA; j_gene: TRBJ1-5; CDR3nt: TGTGCCAGCAGCCAAGAGTGGGCATATAGCAATCAGCCCCAGCATTTT; CDR3aa: CASSQEWAYSNQPQHF
v_gene: TRBV19; abundance: NA; d_gene: TRBD1; j_gene: TRBJ2-4; CDR3nt: TGTGCCAGTAGGGACAGGGGGTTCGAAAACATTCAGTACTTC; CDR3aa: CASRDRGFENIQYF
v_gene: TRBV10-1; abundance: NA; d_gene: TRBD2; j_gene: TRBJ2-7; CDR3nt: TGCGCCAGCAGTGAGGGGGGGGGAGGCTACGAGCAGTACTTC; CDR3aa: CASSEGGGGYEQYF
v_gene: TRBV14; abundance: once; d_gene: NA; j_gene: TRBJ1-2; CDR3nt: TGTGCCAGCAGCCAAGAAGGGGGTTTCTATGGCTACACCTTC; CDR3aa: CASSQEGGFYGYTF
v_gene: TRBV2; abundance: NA; d_gene: TRBD1; j_gene: TRBJ1-2; CDR3nt: TGTGCCAGCGGGGTTGGAGGACAGGAGAACTATGGCTACACCTTC; CDR3aa: CASGVGGQENYGYTF
v_gene: TRBV18; abundance: once; d_gene: NA; j_gene: TRBJ2-1; CDR3nt: TGTGCCAGCTCCCTGGGGAGCGGCGTTACCTACAATGAGCAGTTCTTC; CDR3aa: CASSLGSGVTYNEQFF
v_gene: TRBV27; abundance: NA; d_gene: NA; j_gene: TRBJ1-6; CDR3nt: TGTGCCAGCAGTTTCGTCAGGAACCCAGATTCACGGGGTTCACCCCTCCACTTT; CDR3aa: CASSFVRNPDSRGSPLHF
v_gene: TRBV2; abundance: NA; d_gene: NA; j_gene: TRBJ1-1; CDR3nt: TGTGCCAGCAGAGGGGACTTCAACACTGAAGCTTTCTTT; CDR3aa: CASRGDFNTEAFF
v_gene: TRBV29-1; abundance: NA; d_gene: NA; j_gene: TRBJ2-7; CDR3nt: TGCAGCGTTGAAATTCCAGGCTCCTACGAGCAGTACTTC; CDR3aa: CSVEIPGSYEQYF
v_gene: TRBV11-2; abundance: NA; d_gene: NA; j_gene: TRBJ1-5; CDR3nt: TGTGCCAGCAGCTTGCTTGACAGCAAGACACCCCAGCATTTT; CDR3aa: CASSLLDSKTPQHF
v_gene: TRBV5-1; abundance: NA; d_gene: TRBD1; j_gene: TRBJ1-5; CDR3nt: TGCGCCAGCAGCGAAACAGGGGATAGCAATCAGCCCCAGCATTTT; CDR3aa: CASSETGDSNQPQHF
v_gene: TRBV12-3/TRBV12-4; abundance: NA; d_gene: NA; j_gene: TRBJ1-2; CDR3nt: TGTGCCAGCAGCCAACCTGCGGAAGGCTACACCTTC; CDR3aa: CASSQPAEGYTF
v_gene: TRBV28; abundance: NA; d_gene: NA; j_gene: TRBJ2-6; CDR3nt: TGTGCCAGTAGAGAACAGAGCTCTGGGGCCAACGTCCTGACTTTC; CDR3aa: CASREQSSGANVLTF
v_gene: TRBV4-1; abundance: NA; d_gene: TRBD1; j_gene: TRBJ1-2; CDR3nt: TGCGCCAGCAGCCCCACTTGGGACAGGGATTACTATGGCTACACCTTC; CDR3aa: CASSPTWDRDYYGYTF
v_gene: TRBV7-9; abundance: NA; d_gene: TRBD2; j_gene: TRBJ2-1; CDR3nt: TGTGCCAGCAGCTTATCAGCCGGGACTAGCGGGGGCCGCTACAATGAGCAGTTCTTC; CDR3aa: CASSLSAGTSGGRYNEQFF
v_gene: TRBV9; abundance: NA; d_gene: NA; j_gene: TRBJ2-5; CDR3nt: TGTGCCAGCAGCGTAGGGGGCGCCGGGTTACAAGAGACCCAGTACTTC; CDR3aa: CASSVGGAGLQETQYF
v_gene: TRBV7-9; abundance: once; d_gene: TRBD1; j_gene: TRBJ1-1; CDR3nt: TGTGCCAGCAGCAACACAGGGGGCAACACTGAAGCTTTCTTT; CDR3aa: CASSNTGGNTEAFF
v_gene: TRBV10-2; abundance: NA; d_gene: TRBD1; j_gene: TRBJ1-1; CDR3nt: TGCGCCAGCAGCGAGGACAGGGGGGTCACTGAAGCTTTCTTT; CDR3aa: CASSEDRGVTEAFF
v_gene: TRBV27; abundance: NA; d_gene: NA; j_gene: TRBJ1-6; CDR3nt: TGTGCCAGCAGGGGTTACAGTTCACCCCTCCACTTT; CDR3aa: CASRGYSSPLHF
v_gene: TRBV5-1; abundance: NA; d_gene: NA; j_gene: TRBJ2-7; CDR3nt: TGCGCCAGCAGCTTTGGAGAGGGCGGAGACGAGCAGTACTTC; CDR3aa: CASSFGEGGDEQYF
v_gene: TRBV1; abundance: NA; d_gene: NA; j_gene: TRBJ2-2; CDR3nt: TGCACCAGCAGCCAAGGAGGGGGACACCAAGCTATTAACACCGGGGAGCTGTTTTTT; CDR3aa: CTSSQGGGHQAINTGELFF
v_gene: TRBV6-5; abundance: NA; d_gene: NA; j_gene: TRBJ1-1; CDR3nt: TGTGCCAGCAGTTACACCCCAACGGGACAGAACACTGAAGCTTTCTTT; CDR3aa: CASSYTPTGQNTEAFF